Presented here are 3 T cell receptor beta chains from one specimen sequenced in a study of cytomegalovirus exposure and HLA in healthy donors. Both 60 Vbeta primers and 13 Jbeta primers went into the PCR. TCRdb's copy holds only in-frame clones and misses some; the assay was immunoSEQ multiplex PCR. The repertoire holds about 150,000 clones, with about 80% as singletons. The material sequenced was PBMCs. These receptors all stem from a woman between 50 and 59 years old in good health and CMV-seropositive.

The chain combines TRBV10-3 with TRBJ2-5; 10 bases agree with TRBD2. Germline-derived CDR1 and CDR2 are ENHRY and SYGVKD. This CDR3 has 15 residues. Unmatched junction bases numbered 6, after V lost 3 bases and J lost 5 bases. The CDR3: CAISEKLAGMETQYF. The CDR3 DNA sequence: TGTGCCATCAGTGAAAAACTAGCGGGGATGGAGACCCAGTACTTC.

This chain links TRBV7-2 with TRBJ2-1, with D hard to call. V lost 3 bases to trimming and J lost 8 bases, with 11 bases between them. Germline assignment: CDR1 SGHTA and CDR2 FQGNSA. This CDR3 has 13 residues. The chain's CDR3 is CASSFRRVHEQFF. The CDR3 coding sequence is TGTGCCAGCAGCTTCCGTCGGGTCCATGAGCAGTTCTTC.

This chain joins TRBV7-2 and TRBJ1-4; weak D call: TRBD1 (6 bases). Germline V gene sequence: CDR1 SGHTA, CDR2 FQGNSA. The germline V and J ends were trimmed by 5 bases and 5 bases, with 15 bases remaining between them. The CDR3 length is 15 residues. DNA of the CDR3: TGTGCCAGCAGCCCACACTCAGGGGCAAATGAAAAACTGTTTTTT. It codes for CASSPHSGANEKLFF.